This TCR beta chain was documented in a study of cytomegalovirus exposure and HLA in healthy donors. Both 60 Vbeta primers and 13 Jbeta primers went into the PCR. Profiling relied on immunoSEQ multiplex PCR, and the TCRdb table lists in-frame clones only, not all of them. The table lists approximately 100,000 clones. The germline CDR1 and CDR2 sequences are LNHDA and SQIVND (reference sequence). CDR3 length: 17 amino acids. The trim removed 4 bases at V and 6 bases at J, leaving 14 bases unmatched. Sequencing was performed on PBMCs. The receptor was derived from a man aged 35-49 years in good health and CMV-seronegative. V is TRBV19 and J is TRBJ1-5; 8 bases agree with TRBD1. The CDR3 region has the DNA TGTGCCAGTAGTAGCACCTTGGACAGGGTGACAGCTCAGCCCCAGCATTTT. It translates to CASSSTLDRVTAQPQHF.